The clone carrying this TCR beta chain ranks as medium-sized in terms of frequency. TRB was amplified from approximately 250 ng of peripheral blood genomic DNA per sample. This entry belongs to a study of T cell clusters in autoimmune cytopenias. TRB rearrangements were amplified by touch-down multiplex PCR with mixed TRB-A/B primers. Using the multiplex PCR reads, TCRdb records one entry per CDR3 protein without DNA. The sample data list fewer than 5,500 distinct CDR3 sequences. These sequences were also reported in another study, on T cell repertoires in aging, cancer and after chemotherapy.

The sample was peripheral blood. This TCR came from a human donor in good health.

CDR3 region: CASSPTDVRGLPGIQYF. The V gene is TRBV6-5, the J gene TRBJ2-4; there is no DNA to check the TCRdb D call of TRBD1. Germline values: CDR1 MNHEY, CDR2 SVGAGI. The CDR3 spans 17 residues.